Below are 21 T cell receptor beta chains sequenced from a single sample in a study of T cell changes during pregnancy in multiple sclerosis. The protocol was immunoSEQ multiplex PCR, while the TCRdb copy is restricted to in-frame clones and leaves out a portion. The table has some 52,000 clones, roughly nine tenths seen once. The source material was CD4+ T cells from peripheral blood mononuclear cells, sampled before pregnancy. The receptors come from a female donor with multiple sclerosis, enrolled in a pregnancy study.

This sequence joins TRBV5-1 and TRBJ2-2; D is ambiguous. Trimming took 5 bases from V and 1 from J, leaving 12 bases between them. The CDR3 length is 15 residues. CDR1 is SGHRS, CDR2 YFSETQ, per germline. The chain's CDR3 is CASRAGLQNTGELFF. DNA for the CDR3: TGCGCCAGCAGGGCTGGGCTACAGAACACCGGGGAGCTGTTTTTT.

This sequence joins TRBV29-1 and TRBJ1-3; 7 bases are a match to TRBD1. The CDR3 runs to 13 residues. Germline values: CDR1 SQVTM, CDR2 ANQGSEA. The ends lost 7 bases at V and 2 bases at J; junction bases unmatched: 5. CDR3 amino acids: CSAPGQPGNTIYF. In DNA form, the CDR3 reads TGCAGCGCCCCGGGACAGCCTGGAAACACCATATATTTT.

The chain has TRBV4-1 and TRBJ2-5, with a tentative D call TRBD1 (5 bases). CDR3 length: 13 amino acids. The V end lost 4 bases, the J end lost 5 bases, and 11 bases lay between the germline ends. Per the germline V gene, CDR1 is MGHRA and CDR2 is YSYEKL. The CDR3 region is CASSRDKGETQYF. DNA for the CDR3: TGCGCCAGCAGCCGAGACAAGGGGGAGACCCAGTACTTC.

This clone was observed a single time. The chain carries TRBV19 and TRBJ1-3; the D gene is possibly TRBD1 (5 bases). V lost 2 bases and J lost 0, with 11 bases in between. The CDR3 contains 16 residues. CDR1 and CDR2 from the germline V gene are LNHDA and SQIVND (reference sequence). The CDR3 sequence: CASSISPTASGNTIYF. DNA for the CDR3: TGTGCCAGTAGTATAAGCCCGACAGCCTCTGGAAACACCATATATTTT. The full variable domain, completed using reference TRBV19 and TRBJ1-3, is DGGITQSPKYLFRKEGQNVTLSCEQNLNHDAMYWYRQDPGQGLRLIYYSQIVNDFQKGDIAEGYSVSREKKESFPLTVTSAQKNPTAFYLCASSISPTASGNTIYFGEGSWLTVV.

A word on this clone: This specimen includes other DNA sequences encoding the same CDR3. The rearrangement uses TRBV19 and TRBJ1-2; D is perhaps TRBD1 (5 bases). Germline V gene lookup returns CDR1 LNHDA and CDR2 SQIVND (reference sequence). The V end was cut by 6 bases, the J end by 4 bases, with 9 bases between. The CDR3 has 12 amino acids. This chain's CDR3 is CASSRDTYGYTF. Written as DNA, the CDR3 is TGTGCCAGTAGCAGGGATACCTATGGCTACACCTTC.

The chain combines TRBV28 with TRBJ2-7; TRBD1 matches 9 bases. V shed 6 bases and J 2 bases; nucleotides not matched to a gene: 5. Germline V lookup: CDR1 MDHEN, CDR2 SYDVKM. There are 14 residues in the CDR3. The CDR3 bases are TGTGCCAGCAGGACCGGGACAGGGCCCTACGAGCAGTACTTC. It is translated as CASRTGTGPYEQYF.

V is TRBV12-5 and J is TRBJ2-1; D might be TRBD2 (6 bases). Per the germline V gene, CDR1 is LGHNT and CDR2 is FRNRAP. The CDR3 consists of 17 residues. The germline V and J ends were trimmed by 7 bases and 7 bases, with 26 bases remaining between them. The CDR3 DNA reads TGTGCTAGTGATACGGGTGGAGGGAGGCCAGGGTTGAATGAGCAGTTCTTC. Protein product: CASDTGGGRPGLNEQFF.

V and J are TRBV27 and TRBJ2-7, with D possibly being TRBD1 (5 bases). V gave up 3 bases and J gave up 5 bases, with 17 bases separating them. This CDR3 is built from 15 residues. Germline CDR1 reads MNHEY; CDR2 reads SMNVEV (reference sequence). This CDR3 reads CASSFSGREGDEQYF. The CDR3 nucleotides are TGTGCCAGCAGTTTTTCCGGCAGGGAAGGCGACGAGCAGTACTTC.

This sequence joins TRBV6-1 and TRBJ1-5, with TRBD1 identical over 9 bases. The CDR3 loop spans 15 amino acids. V was pared by 6 bases and J by 3 bases, with 6 bases of the junction left unmatched. The germline gives CDR1 MNHNS, CDR2 SASEGT. The chain's CDR3 is CASRPGQGNNQPQHF. CDR3 DNA sequence: TGTGCCAGCAGACCGGGACAGGGTAACAATCAGCCCCAGCATTTT.

The CDR3 nucleotides are TGCGCCAGCAGCTACGGGACTAGCGGGAGTCCGGGATATGAGCAGTACTTC. Its protein is CASSYGTSGSPGYEQYF. V and J are TRBV5-1 and TRBJ2-7; 14 positions agree with TRBD2. V was pared by 3 bases and J by 7 bases, with 12 bases of the junction left unmatched. Germline CDR1 is SGHRS and CDR2 is YFSETQ. The CDR3 runs 17 residues.

V usage is TRBV6-5 and J usage is TRBJ2-1; 7 bases map to TRBD1. The germline V gene has CDR1 MNHEY and CDR2 SVGAGI. With 0 bases clipped from V and 8 bases from J, the junction kept 7 bases outside the gene matches. There are 15 residues in the CDR3. The CDR3 DNA reads as TGTGCCAGCAGTTACTCGGAGAACAGGGGCGATGAGCAGTTCTTC. Translated, it gives CASSYSENRGDEQFF.

This clone has only one observation. This sample also contains other DNA sequences that code for the same CDR3. CDR3 coding DNA: TGCGCCAGCAGCTTGACCCTGAGCTCCTACGAGCAGTACTTC. This encodes CASSLTLSSYEQYF. This sequence joins TRBV5-1 and TRBJ2-7; D is uncertain. Per the germline V gene, CDR1 is SGHRS and CDR2 is YFSETQ. The CDR3 is 14 residues long. V was trimmed by 1 base and J by 0 bases, leaving 8 bases between them. Combining the CDR3 with reference TRBV5-1 and TRBJ2-7 gives the whole variable domain KAGVTQTPRYLIKTRGQQVTLSCSPISGHRSVSWYQQTPGQGLQFLFEYFSETQRNKGNFPGRFSGRQFSNSRSEMNVSTLELGDSALYLCASSLTLSSYEQYFGPGTRLTVT.

The chain recombines TRBV9 with TRBJ2-5; 16 bases agree with TRBD2. This CDR3 region has 17 residues. Germline lookup yields CDR1 SGDLS and CDR2 YYNGEE. J gave up 2 bases and V 4 bases, and 5 bases lay outside the gene matches. The CDR3 spells CASSRSGLAGGQETQYF. In nucleotides, the CDR3 is TGTGCCAGCAGCCGATCGGGACTAGCGGGAGGGCAAGAGACCCAGTACTTC. Looking up the rest from reference TRBV9 and TRBJ2-5 gives the full variable domain: DSGVTQTPKHLITATGQRVTLRCSPRSGDLSVYWYQQSLDQGLQFLIQYYNGEERAKGNILERFSAQQFPDLHSELNLSSLELGDSALYFCASSRSGLAGGQETQYFGPGTRLLVL.

J is TRBJ2-1 and V is TRBV30, with 8 bases that match TRBD2. V shed 0 bases and J 3 bases; nucleotides not matched to a gene: 7. This CDR3 region has 16 residues. CDR1 GTSNPN and CDR2 SVGIG come from the germline V gene (reference sequence). CDR3 in amino acids: CAWSVLVAGNYNEQFF. The CDR3 bases are TGTGCCTGGAGTGTACTAGTAGCGGGAAACTACAATGAGCAGTTCTTC. Filled out from reference TRBV30 and TRBJ2-1, the complete variable domain reads SQTIHQWPATLVQPVGSPLSLECTVEGTSNPNLYWYRQAAGRGLQLLFYSVGIGQISSEVPQNLSASRPQDRQFILSSKKLLLSDSGFYLCAWSVLVAGNYNEQFFGPGTRLTVL.

This clone was recorded once. The chain combines TRBV7-9 with TRBJ2-3; 15 bases match TRBD2. This CDR3 is built from 18 residues. CDR1 is SEHNR, CDR2 FQNEAQ, per germline (reference sequence). With 5 bases clipped from V and 0 bases from J, the junction kept 6 bases outside the gene matches. The CDR3 spells CASSAPGLAGGSTDTQYF. CDR3 coding DNA: TGTGCCAGCAGCGCGCCGGGACTAGCGGGAGGAAGCACAGATACGCAGTATTTT.

The chain combines TRBV7-2 with TRBJ1-1, with 8 bases fitting TRBD1. Germline CDR1 and CDR2: SGHTA and FQGNSA. With 1 base clipped from V and 10 bases from J, the junction kept 5 bases outside the gene matches. This CDR3 comprises 13 residues. Written as DNA, the CDR3 is TGTGCCAGCAGCTTAGTCAGGGGGCGCCGAGCTTTCTTT. Its protein is CASSLVRGRRAFF.

V gene TRBV7-2 combines with J gene TRBJ2-3; D is unclear. Trimming took off 10 bases at V and 0 bases at J, with 5 bases between the two ends. The CDR3 totals 11 residues. Germline V gene data show CDR1 as SGHTA and CDR2 as FQGNSA. In DNA, the CDR3 is TGTGCCACCACTAGCACAGATACGCAGTATTTT. Amino acid sequence: CATTSTDTQYF.

This CDR3 is CASSSYQVGVASGRYEQFF. In nucleotides, the CDR3 is TGTGCCAGCAGTTCTTATCAGGTCGGAGTGGCTAGCGGGAGGTATGAGCAGTTCTTC. The rearrangement links TRBV6-9 to TRBJ2-1; 11 positions match TRBD2. The CDR3 length is 19 residues. CDR1 is MNHGY and CDR2 is SVAAGI in the germline V gene. Germline trimming cut 4 bases from V and 8 bases from J; bases unmatched to any gene: 19.

This clone was detected a few times. This chain uses TRBV27 with TRBJ2-7, with 7 bases aligning to TRBD1. Germline-derived CDR1 and CDR2 are MNHEY and SMNVEV (reference sequence). This CDR3 comprises 12 residues. The ends lost 3 bases at V and 6 bases at J; junction bases unmatched: 2. Written as DNA, the CDR3 is TGTGCCAGCAGTTTGAGGGGGCGCGAGCAGTACTTC. It specifies CASSLRGREQYF.

The V and J genes are TRBV6-1 and TRBJ1-5; D remains unclear. The CDR3 totals 14 residues. Trimming stripped 4 bases from V and 0 bases from J, with 7 bases between. The germline V gene encodes CDR1 MNHNS and CDR2 SASEGT. The CDR3 coding sequence is TGTGCCAGCAGTGTCACAGATAGCAATCAGCCCCAGCATTTT. Amino acid sequence: CASSVTDSNQPQHF.

The J gene is TRBJ1-3, the V gene TRBV19; unclear D gene. The CDR3 covers 16 residues. Per germline, CDR1 LNHDA and CDR2 SQIVND (reference sequence). Trimming removed 0 bases at V and 0 bases at J, with 9 bases between. In DNA, the CDR3 is TGTGCCAGTAGTATAGATCGGCGGTACTCTGGAAACACCATATATTTT. This translates into CASSIDRRYSGNTIYF.